Listed below are T cell receptor beta chains from one sample, sequenced in a study of shared clonotypes between healthy human individuals. This table comes from immunoSEQ multiplex PCR, and its TCRdb copy is limited to in-frame clones, with some not included. Among 1.5 million to 1.9 million clones listed, approximately 98% were seen once. Sequencing input: naive CD4+ T cells sorted from blood. These TCRs come from a young man in good health. Both conserved end residues are part of each CDR3. The D gene is left open where the match is weak. Clone size is not always given. Where it is, it says once, few, many or a class for expanded clones.

NA	TRBV10-3	TRBJ1-2	TRBD1	TGTGCCATCAGTGGGATCACAGGGGGCGATGGCTACACCTTC	CAISGITGGDGYTF
NA	TRBV28	TRBJ2-7	NA	TGTGGCAGCGGGCAGGGGGTCTACGAGCAGTACTTC	CGSGQGVYEQYF
NA	TRBV5-1	TRBJ2-3	NA	TGCGCCAGCAGCCCGGGGACCTACCAACGGGATACGCAGTATTTT	CASSPGTYQRDTQYF
NA	TRBV6-6	TRBJ2-7	TRBD2	TGTGCCAGCAGCTGGACTAGCGGGACCGCCTACGAGCAGTACTTC	CASSWTSGTAYEQYF
NA	TRBV29-1	TRBJ1-1	NA	TGCAGCGTTGAAGTGGTGAACACTGAAGCTTTCTTT	CSVEVVNTEAFF
NA	TRBV9	TRBJ1-5	NA	TGTGCCAGCAGTGGGGGGGGCGGCAATCAGCCCCAGCATTTT	CASSGGGGNQPQHF
NA	TRBV2	TRBJ1-1	NA	TGTGCCAGCAGTGAAGAAGGTTTCTCTGAAGCTTTCTTT	CASSEEGFSEAFF
NA	TRBV2	TRBJ2-5	TRBD2	TGTGCCAGCAGTGAACTCGTGGGAGGGGCCCAGTACTTC	CASSELVGGAQYF
NA	TRBV10-3	TRBJ2-7	NA	TGTGCCATCGGCCGAGGGGGCTACGAGCAGTACTTC	CAIGRGGYEQYF
NA	TRBV5-1	TRBJ2-2	NA	TGCGCCAGCAGCTCCGGGACGATGAACACCGGGGAGCTGTTTTTT	CASSSGTMNTGELFF
NA	TRBV14	TRBJ2-7	NA	TGTGCCAGCAGTCCCCTTGCGGGGATGGCCTACGAGCAGTACTTC	CASSPLAGMAYEQYF
NA	TRBV18	TRBJ1-5	NA	TGTGCCAGCTCACCCGGGAGAACCGGGAGTCGGAGCAATCAGCCCCAGCATTTT	CASSPGRTGSRSNQPQHF
NA	TRBV7-2	TRBJ2-1	NA	TGTGCCAGCAGCCCAGGACAGGGAGGGGATGAGCAGTTCTTC	CASSPGQGGDEQFF
NA	TRBV6-5	TRBJ2-7	TRBD2	TGTGCCAGCAGCCCTCCGGGAGGGATCTACGAGCAGTACTTC	CASSPPGGIYEQYF
NA	TRBV6-6	TRBJ2-5	NA	TGTGCCAGCAGTTACCCCAGGGAAAGAGAGACCCAGTACTTC	CASSYPRERETQYF
NA	TRBV7-9	TRBJ1-4	TRBD1	TGTGCCAGCAGCCCCGGGACAGGGGTAGAAAAACTGTTTTTT	CASSPGTGVEKLFF
once	TRBV19	TRBJ2-7	TRBD1	TGTGCCAGTAGTACCAGACAGGGGGTTGAGCAGTACTTC	CASSTRQGVEQYF
NA	TRBV18	TRBJ1-3	TRBD1	TGTGCCAGCTCACCCTTGGACAGGGCTGGAAACACCATATATTTT	CASSPLDRAGNTIYF
NA	TRBV18	TRBJ2-7	TRBD1	TGTGCCAGCTCACCGACAGACAGGGGCGAGCAGTACTTC	CASSPTDRGEQYF
NA	TRBV30	TRBJ2-7	NA	TGTGCCTGGAGTGTTGTGGCCGGCGCGCAGTACTTC	CAWSVVAGAQYF
NA	TRBV15	TRBJ2-1	TRBD2	TGTGCCACCAGCACTAGACTAGCGGAAGGTGAGCAGTTCTTC	CATSTRLAEGEQFF
NA	TRBV7-3	TRBJ2-3	NA	TGTGCCAGCAGCCCACTCCTGGCAGGATCTAGCACAGATACGCAGTATTTT	CASSPLLAGSSTDTQYF
NA	TRBV5-1	TRBJ1-3	NA	TGCGCCAGCAGCTTGGTGCCAGGCTCTGGAAACACCATATATTTT	CASSLVPGSGNTIYF
NA	TRBV10-3	TRBJ2-7	NA	TGTGCCATCAGTGGGCAGGGGACTAACGAGCAGTACTTC	CAISGQGTNEQYF
NA	TRBV2	TRBJ2-6	NA	TGTGCCAGCAGGGCGGACGGGGGTGGAGCTCCCTCTGGGGCCAACGTCCTGACTTTC	CASRADGGGAPSGANVLTF
NA	TRBV19	TRBJ2-2	TRBD1	TGTGCCAGTAGTATGGGGACAGGGCTAAACACCGGGGAGCTGTTTTTT	CASSMGTGLNTGELFF
NA	TRBV5-1	TRBJ2-5	NA	TGCGCCAGCAGCTTGGTAGGTACGGAGACCCAGTACTTC	CASSLVGTETQYF
NA	TRBV11-2	TRBJ2-5	TRBD1	TGTGCCAGCAGCCCTAGGACAGGGGGCCACCAAGAGACCCAGTACTTC	CASSPRTGGHQETQYF
NA	TRBV27	TRBJ2-1	NA	TGTGCCAGCAGTTCAGGGCCCCGATACAATGAGCAGTTCTTC	CASSSGPRYNEQFF
NA	TRBV5-4	TRBJ2-7	TRBD1	TGTGCCAGCAGCTCCCCGGGGGGGACAGGGGACGAGCAGTACTTC	CASSSPGGTGDEQYF
NA	TRBV28	TRBJ2-3	NA	TGTGCCAGCAGAGGCAGCGCCACAGATACGCAGTATTTT	CASRGSATDTQYF
NA	TRBV7-8	TRBJ2-7	NA	TGTGCCAGCAGCTTAGGCCGGGCAGGCTCCTACGAGCAGTACTTC	CASSLGRAGSYEQYF